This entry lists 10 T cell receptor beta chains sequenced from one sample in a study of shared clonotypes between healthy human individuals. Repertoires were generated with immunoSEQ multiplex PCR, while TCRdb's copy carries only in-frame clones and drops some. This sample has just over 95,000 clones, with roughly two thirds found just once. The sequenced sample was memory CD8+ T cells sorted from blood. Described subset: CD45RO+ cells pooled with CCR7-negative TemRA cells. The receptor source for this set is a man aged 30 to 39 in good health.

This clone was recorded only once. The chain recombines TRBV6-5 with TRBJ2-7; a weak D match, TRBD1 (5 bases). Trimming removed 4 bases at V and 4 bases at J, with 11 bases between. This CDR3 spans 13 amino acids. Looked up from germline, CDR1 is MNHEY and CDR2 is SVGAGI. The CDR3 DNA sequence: TGTGCCAGCAGTTTTGGACAAGATTACGAGCAGTACTTC. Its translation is CASSFGQDYEQYF.

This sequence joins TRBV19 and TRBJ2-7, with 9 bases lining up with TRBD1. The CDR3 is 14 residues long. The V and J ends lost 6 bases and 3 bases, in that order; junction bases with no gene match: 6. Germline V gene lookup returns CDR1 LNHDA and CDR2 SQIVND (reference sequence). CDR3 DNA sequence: TGTGCCAGTAGCAGGACAGGGGACGACTACGAGCAGTACTTC. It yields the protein CASSRTGDDYEQYF.

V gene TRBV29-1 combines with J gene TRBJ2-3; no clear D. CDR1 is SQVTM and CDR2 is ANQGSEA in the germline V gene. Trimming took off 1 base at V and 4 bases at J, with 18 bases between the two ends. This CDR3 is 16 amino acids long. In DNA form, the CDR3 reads TGCAGCGTTGAAGGCTTATCTAGAAATTTGGCAGATACGCAGTATTTT. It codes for CSVEGLSRNLADTQYF.

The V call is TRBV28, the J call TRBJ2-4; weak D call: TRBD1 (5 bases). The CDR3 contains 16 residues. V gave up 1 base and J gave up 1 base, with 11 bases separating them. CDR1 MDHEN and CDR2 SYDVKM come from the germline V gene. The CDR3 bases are TGTGCCAGCAGTTTATCAAATGGGGCTGCCAAAAACATTCAGTACTTC. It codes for CASSLSNGAAKNIQYF.

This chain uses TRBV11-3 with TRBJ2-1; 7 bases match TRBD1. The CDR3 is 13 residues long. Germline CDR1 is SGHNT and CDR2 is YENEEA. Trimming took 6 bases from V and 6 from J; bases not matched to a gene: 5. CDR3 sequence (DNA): TGTGCCAGCAGTCCGACAGGGTTCAATGAGCAGTTCTTC. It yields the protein CASSPTGFNEQFF.

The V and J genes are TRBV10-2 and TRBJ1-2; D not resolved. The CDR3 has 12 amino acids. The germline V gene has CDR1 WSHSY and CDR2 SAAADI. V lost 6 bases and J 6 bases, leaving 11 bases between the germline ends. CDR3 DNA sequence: TGCGCCAGCAGGGTCGGGGTGGATGGCTACACCTTC. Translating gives CASRVGVDGYTF.

For the CDR3, the DNA is TGTGCCAGCAGCCGTCGGATTAGCGGAGAAGCTGAGACCGGGGAGCTGTTTTTT. This codes for CASSRRISGEAETGELFF. V gene TRBV5-6 combines with J gene TRBJ2-2; possible D gene TRBD2, 6 bases. The germline V and J ends were trimmed by 4 bases and 5 bases, with 24 bases remaining between them. This CDR3 comprises 18 residues. The V gene's germline CDR1 is SGHDT and CDR2 YYEEEE.

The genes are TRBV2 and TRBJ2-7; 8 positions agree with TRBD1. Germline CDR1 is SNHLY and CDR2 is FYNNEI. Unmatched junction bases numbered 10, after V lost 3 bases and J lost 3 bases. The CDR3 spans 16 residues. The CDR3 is CASSDSPGQVNYEQYF. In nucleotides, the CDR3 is TGTGCCAGCAGTGACTCACCGGGACAGGTAAACTACGAGCAGTACTTC.

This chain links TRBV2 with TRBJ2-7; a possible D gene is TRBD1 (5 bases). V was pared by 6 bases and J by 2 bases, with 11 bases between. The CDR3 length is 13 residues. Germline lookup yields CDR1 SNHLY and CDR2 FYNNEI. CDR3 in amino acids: CASRVPGPYEQYF. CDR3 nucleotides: TGTGCCAGCAGGGTTCCAGGGCCCTACGAGCAGTACTTC.

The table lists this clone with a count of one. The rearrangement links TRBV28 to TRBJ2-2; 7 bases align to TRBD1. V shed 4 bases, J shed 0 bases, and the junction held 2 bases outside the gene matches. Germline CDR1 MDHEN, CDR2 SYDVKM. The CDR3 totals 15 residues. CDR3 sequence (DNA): TGTGCCAGCAGTTCGGGACAGCCGAACACCGGGGAGCTGTTTTTT. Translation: CASSSGQPNTGELFF.